The clone carrying this T cell receptor beta chain was recorded a few times. The source of the sample is a study of blood T cell repertoires in COVID-19. Study as a whole: Samples of COVID-19 (acute and convalescent) were obtained from the United States, Italy and Spain. T cells, B-cell-depleted T cells, or PBMCs supplied cDNA or gDNA.

The CDR3 contains 15 residues. The V end lost 1 base, the J end lost 1 base, and 10 bases lay between the germline ends. Germline CDR1 reads SGHVS; CDR2 reads FNYEAQ. Per the original data handling: Reference gene primers were amplified, and this amplification served to estimate nucleated cell counts. Sequencing was performed with immunoSEQ multiplex PCR; in TCRdb, only in-frame clones are kept and a portion is missing. That table furnishes V, J and clone size, whereas the DNA furnished D and trimming. This table has 95,000 to 110,000 clones, about 90% appearing once. The sequenced sample consisted of peripheral blood. The TCR originated in a human donor in a cohort sampled during active COVID-19. The rearrangement joins TRBV7-6 to TRBJ1-2; possibly TRBD1 for D (5 bases). CDR3 nucleotides: TGTGCCAGCAGCTTAGTACCGGGGGATAACTATGGCTACACCTTC. It codes for CASSLVPGDNYGYTF. Using reference TRBV7-6 and TRBJ1-2 for the parts outside the CDR3, the full variable domain is GAGVSQSPRYKVTKRGQDVALRCDPISGHVSLYWYRQALGQGPEFLTYFNYEAQQDKSGLPNDRFSAERPEGSISTLTIQRTEQRDSAMYRCASSLVPGDNYGYTFGSGTRLTVV.